Below are 16 T cell receptor beta chains sequenced from a single sample in a study of cytomegalovirus exposure and HLA in healthy donors. Amplification used 60 Vbeta primers and 13 Jbeta primers. Assay used: immunoSEQ multiplex PCR; TCRdb lists only in-frame clones, some missing. The sample holds 68,000 or so clones; about 81% are singletons and the top ten take 6.5%. Sample: PBMCs. These receptors were taken from a human donor in good health.

The rearrangement joins TRBV6-1 to TRBJ1-1; D remains unclear. From germline, CDR1 is MNHNS and CDR2 SASEGT. Trimming cost V 2 bases and J 2 bases, with 6 bases left between them. The CDR3 covers 13 residues. CDR3 loop: CASSEKRNTEAFF. In DNA form, the CDR3 reads TGTGCCAGCAGTGAAAAGAGAAACACTGAAGCTTTCTTT.

The rearrangement uses TRBV4-1 and TRBJ1-6, with a tentative D call TRBD1 (6 bases). Trimming took off 0 bases at V and 11 bases at J, with 23 bases between the two ends. CDR3 length equals 18 residues. The V gene's germline CDR1 is MGHRA and CDR2 YSYEKL. The CDR3 nucleotides are TGCGCCAGCAGCCAAGAAGGGGGGGGGTTTTCGGATTTTACACCCCTCCACTTT. Translation gives CASSQEGGGFSDFTPLHF.

This sequence joins TRBV2 and TRBJ1-2; the match to TRBD1 covers 7 bases. V shed 6 bases, J shed 8 bases, and the junction held 15 bases outside the gene matches. Germline CDR1 is SNHLY and CDR2 is FYNNEI. This CDR3 contains 15 residues. Here the CDR3 DNA reads TGTGCCAGCAGGGCTACAGGGGCCGCCCTCCAAGGCTACACCTTC. Translated: CASRATGAALQGYTF.

The CDR3 DNA reads as TGTGCCAGCAGCATCATACAGGGTGCCGGGGAGCTGTTTTTT. Translating gives CASSIIQGAGELFF. The rearrangement joins TRBV11-2 to TRBJ2-2; a possible D gene is TRBD1 (6 bases). The CDR3 length is 14 residues. The germline V gene has CDR1 SGHAT and CDR2 FQNNGV. Trimming cost V 5 bases and J 6 bases, with 13 bases left between them.

Only a few counts were recorded for this clone. The V gene is TRBV7-2, the J gene TRBJ1-4; 7 bases line up with TRBD1. The CDR3 runs 13 residues. CDR1 is SGHTA, CDR2 FQGNSA, per germline. V was pared by 5 bases and J by 4 bases, with 1 base of the junction left unmatched. CDR3 sequence: CASSRDSNEKLFF. CDR3 nucleotides: TGTGCCAGCAGCCGGGACAGTAATGAAAAACTGTTTTTT.

The V and J genes are TRBV2 and TRBJ1-1, with a tentative D call TRBD1 (5 bases). Trimming removed 5 bases at V and 0 bases at J, with 10 bases between. Germline V gene sequence: CDR1 SNHLY, CDR2 FYNNEI. This CDR3 spans 14 amino acids. CDR3 sequence reads: CASSTQGMNTEAFF. CDR3 nucleotides: TGTGCCAGCAGTACGCAGGGCATGAACACTGAAGCTTTCTTT.

CDR3 sequence reads: CASSPRAQDGYEQYF. The CDR3 DNA sequence: TGTGCCAGCAGCCCCCGTGCACAGGACGGTTACGAGCAGTACTTC. The gene calls are TRBV7-2 and TRBJ2-7; D possibly corresponds to TRBD1 (5 bases). Trimming stripped 5 bases from V and 4 bases from J, with 18 bases between. Germline V gives CDR1 SGHTA, CDR2 FQGNSA. CDR3 length: 15 residues.

CDR3 sequence reads: CASSSPGLEQYF. The CDR3 nucleotides read TGTGCCAGCAGCAGCCCAGGGCTCGAGCAGTACTTC. The chain links TRBV11-2 to TRBJ2-7; possibly TRBD1 for D (5 bases). The CDR3 is 12 residues long. CDR1 is SGHAT, CDR2 FQNNGV, per germline. V was trimmed by 5 bases and J by 6 bases, leaving 11 bases between them.

V usage is TRBV7-2 and J usage is TRBJ2-5, with D perhaps matching TRBD1 (5 bases). The DNA end is a closer match to TRBJ2-7, so the J assignment may be wrong. The CDR3 is 14 residues long. The germline V gene has CDR1 SGHTA and CDR2 FQGNSA. The CDR3 is CASTPGNGPSEQYF. CDR3 nucleotide sequence: TGTGCCAGCACCCCAGGGAACGGTCCCTCCGAGCAGTACTTC.

The V and J genes are TRBV28 and TRBJ2-7, with D possibly being TRBD1 (6 bases). CDR3 size: 14 residues. V was pared by 6 bases and J by 2 bases, with 14 bases between. Germline CDR1 MDHEN, CDR2 SYDVKM. For the CDR3, the DNA is TGTGCCAGCAGCTTCCAGGGGTCTACCTACGAGCAGTACTTC. Translating gives CASSFQGSTYEQYF.

The chain joins TRBV19 to TRBJ1-4; 7 bases fit TRBD1. With V trimmed by 4 bases and J by 5 bases, 10 bases remained unmatched. The CDR3 extends over 16 amino acids. The germline gives CDR1 LNHDA, CDR2 SQIVND (reference sequence). The CDR3 sequence is CASSTSTGDGNEKLFF. The CDR3 DNA sequence: TGTGCCAGTAGTACCTCTACAGGGGATGGGAATGAAAAACTGTTTTTT.

The V call is TRBV2, the J call TRBJ1-5; D may be TRBD1 (6 bases). V was pared by 9 bases and J by 6 bases, with 21 bases between. The CDR3 runs 15 residues. Germline loops: CDR1 SNHLY, CDR2 FYNNEI. CDR3 DNA sequence: TGTGCCAGTCAAAATCACAGGGATTCGGGTCAGCCCCAGCATTTT. Amino acid sequence: CASQNHRDSGQPQHF. Supplemented by reference TRBV2 and TRBJ1-5, the full variable domain reads EPEVTQTPSHQVTQMGQEVILRCVPISNHLYFYWYRQILGQKVEFLVSFYNNEISEKSEIFDDQFSVERPDGSNFTLKIRSTKLEDSAMYFCASQNHRDSGQPQHFGDGTRLSIL.

The V and J genes are TRBV19 and TRBJ2-7; 10 positions match TRBD1. The V segment lost 5 bases and the J segment 2 bases; nucleotides outside the gene matches: 9. The CDR3 has 16 amino acids. Germline V CDR1 and CDR2: LNHDA, SQIVND (reference sequence). CDR3 DNA sequence: TGTGCCAGTAGTGTTCCCGGGACAGGGGTCGCCTACGAGCAGTACTTC. It codes for CASSVPGTGVAYEQYF.

This clone occurred a few times. This chain connects TRBV19 to TRBJ2-2, with a possible D match to TRBD1 (5 bases). Germline assignment: CDR1 LNHDA and CDR2 SQIVND (reference sequence). The V end lost 7 bases, the J end lost 4 bases, and 19 bases lay between the germline ends. The CDR3 contains 16 residues. The CDR3 DNA reads TGTGCCAGTACCTCTAAAGGGGTGGGTGTCACCGGGGAGCTGTTTTTT. Translated: CASTSKGVGVTGELFF.

As for this clone: One end of the junction does not line up with germline, which may come from a read error. The chain recombines TRBV7-9 with TRBJ2-3, with D unclear. The CDR3 sequence is 13 residues long. Germline V gives CDR1 SEHNR, CDR2 FQNEAQ (reference sequence). The CDR3 loop reads CASSLAASLHSAF. CDR3 DNA sequence: TGTGCCAGCAGCTTGGCGGCTAGTCTACACTCCGCGTTT.

Worth noting for this clone: Sequence at one end of the junction differs from germline and may be a read error. The chain combines TRBV7-9 with TRBJ2-2; 10 nucleotides agree with TRBD1. The germline CDR1 and CDR2 sequences are SEHNR and FQNEAQ (reference sequence). CDR3 length equals 17 residues. The CDR3 DNA follows: TGTTCCAGCAGCTGGGACAGGGGACACGCAACCACCGGGGAGCTGTTTTTT. The encoded protein is CSSSWDRGHATTGELFF. The complete variable domain, with remaining parts taken from reference TRBV7-9 and TRBJ2-2, reads DTGVSQNPRHKITKRGQNVTFRCDPISEHNRLYWYRQTLGQGPEFLTYFQNEAQLEKSRLLSDRFSAERPKGSFSTLEIQRTEQGDSAMYLCSSSWDRGHATTGELFFGEGSRLTVL.